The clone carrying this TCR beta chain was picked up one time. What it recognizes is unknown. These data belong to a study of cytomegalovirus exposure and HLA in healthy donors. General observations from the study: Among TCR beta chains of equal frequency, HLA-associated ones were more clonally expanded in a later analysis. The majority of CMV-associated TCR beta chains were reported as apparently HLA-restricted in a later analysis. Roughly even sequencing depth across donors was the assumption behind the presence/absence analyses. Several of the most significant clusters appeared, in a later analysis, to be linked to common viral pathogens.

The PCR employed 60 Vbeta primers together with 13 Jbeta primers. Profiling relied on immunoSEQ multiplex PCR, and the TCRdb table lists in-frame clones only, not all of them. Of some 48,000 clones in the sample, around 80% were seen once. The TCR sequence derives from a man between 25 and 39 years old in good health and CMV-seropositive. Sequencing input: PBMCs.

CDR3 loop: CASSKLGQTTFEYF. Written as DNA, the CDR3 is TGTGCCAGCAGCAAATTGGGACAGACAACTTTCGAGTACTTC. The rearrangement links TRBV5-4 to TRBJ2-5, with 7 bases lining up with TRBD1. The J segment lost 12 bases and the V segment lost 4 bases, leaving 15 bases of the junction unmatched. CDR1 and CDR2 (germline): SGHNT, YYREEE (reference sequence). This CDR3 is built from 14 residues.